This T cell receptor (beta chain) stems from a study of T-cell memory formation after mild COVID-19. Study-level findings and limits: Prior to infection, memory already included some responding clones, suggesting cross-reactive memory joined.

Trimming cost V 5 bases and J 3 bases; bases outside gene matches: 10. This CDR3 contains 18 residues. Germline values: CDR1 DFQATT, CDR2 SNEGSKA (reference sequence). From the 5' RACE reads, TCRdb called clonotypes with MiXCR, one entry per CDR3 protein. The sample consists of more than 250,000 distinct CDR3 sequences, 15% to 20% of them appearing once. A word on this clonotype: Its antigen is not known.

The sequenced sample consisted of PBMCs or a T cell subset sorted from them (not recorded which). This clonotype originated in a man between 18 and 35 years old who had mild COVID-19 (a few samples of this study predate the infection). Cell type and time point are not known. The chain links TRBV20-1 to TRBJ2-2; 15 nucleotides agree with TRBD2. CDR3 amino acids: CSAPTAGLAGGYTGELFF. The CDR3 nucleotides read TGCAGTGCTCCCACGGCGGGACTAGCGGGGGGCTACACCGGGGAGCTGTTTTTT.